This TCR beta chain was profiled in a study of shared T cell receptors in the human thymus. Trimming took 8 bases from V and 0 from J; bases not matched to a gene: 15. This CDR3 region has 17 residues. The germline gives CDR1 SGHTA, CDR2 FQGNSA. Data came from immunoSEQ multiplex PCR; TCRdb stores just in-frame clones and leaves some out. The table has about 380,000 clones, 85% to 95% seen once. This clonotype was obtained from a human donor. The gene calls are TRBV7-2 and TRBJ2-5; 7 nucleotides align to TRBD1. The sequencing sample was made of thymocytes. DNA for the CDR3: TGTGCCAGCGGATTCCAATCAACGGACAGGTACCAAGAGACCCAGTACTTC. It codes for CASGFQSTDRYQETQYF.